The 19 T cell receptor beta chains given below trace back to one sample, sequenced in a study of CD8 T cells in ankylosing spondylitis. TCRdb fed the 5' RACE reads into MiXCR, producing one record per CDR3 protein. The data show approximately 92,000 distinct CDR3 sequences, around 9.4% seen once. The sample was blood, either unsorted or a sorted T cell fraction (not recorded which). These receptors were collected from a male donor with ankylosing spondylitis or in good health (not recorded which).

This clonotype was recorded at least ten times. This chain uses TRBV5-1 with TRBJ2-1; the match to TRBD1 covers 9 bases. CDR1 and CDR2 from the germline V gene are SGHRS and YFSETQ. The CDR3 is 14 residues long. With 4 bases clipped from V and 7 bases from J, the junction kept 6 bases outside the gene matches. CDR3 amino acids: CASSPVTGGNEQFF. CDR3 nucleotide sequence: TGCGCCAGCAGCCCGGTGACAGGGGGGAATGAGCAGTTCTTC.

This clonotype was seen a handful of times. The rearrangement uses TRBV7-2 and TRBJ1-1; 9 nucleotides line up with TRBD1. CDR1 and CDR2 (germline): SGHTA, FQGNSA. After removal of 5 bases from V and 7 bases from J, the junction contained 11 bases not matched to a gene. The CDR3 contains 15 residues. This CDR3 reads CASSAKDRGGHEAFF. In nucleotides, the CDR3 is TGTGCCAGCAGCGCGAAGGACAGGGGAGGCCATGAAGCTTTCTTT.

This clonotype showed up many times. The chain links TRBV6-6 to TRBJ2-1; 12 bases line up with TRBD2. Germline V gene data show CDR1 as MNHNY and CDR2 as SVGAGI (reference sequence). The CDR3 sequence is 13 residues long. V was pared by 10 bases and J by 6 bases, with 4 bases of the junction left unmatched. The CDR3, as DNA: TGTGCCACCGGGACTAGCGGGTTCAATGAGCAGTTCTTC. Translated: CATGTSGFNEQFF.

This clonotype was recorded many times. The CDR3 DNA reads as TGTGCCAGCAGCTTTGACGCGGGGCGCGGGCCTGAAGCTTTCTTT. It translates to CASSFDAGRGPEAFF. The chain is built from TRBV5-5 and TRBJ1-1; a weak D match, TRBD1 (5 bases). The CDR3 is 15 residues long. V lost 2 bases to trimming and J lost 6 bases, with 17 bases between them. The germline gives CDR1 SGHKS, CDR2 YYEKEE (reference sequence).

This clonotype was picked up many times. The CDR3 DNA reads TGCGCCAGCAGCTTGAGGGGTAGGGATGAGCAGTTCTTC. Translation gives CASSLRGRDEQFF. V and J are TRBV5-1 and TRBJ2-1; TRBD1 is a possible D gene (5 bases). This CDR3 region has 13 residues. The V end lost 1 base, the J end lost 8 bases, and 10 bases lay between the germline ends. Germline CDR1 is SGHRS and CDR2 is YFSETQ.

The gene calls are TRBV20-1 and TRBJ2-3; 10 bases agree with TRBD1. V dropped 7 bases and J dropped 10; count of bases not matched to a gene: 11. From germline, CDR1 is DFQATT and CDR2 SNEGSKA (reference sequence). CDR3 size: 13 residues. CDR3 region: CSVTDRGPGPQYF. CDR3 DNA sequence: TGCAGTGTTACCGACAGGGGGCCGGGACCGCAGTATTTT.

In the case of this clonotype: A much larger clone sits a single nucleotide away, making a read error possible. J is TRBJ2-3 and V is TRBV5-1, with a weak D call TRBD2 (7 bases). Trimming cost V 4 bases and J 0 bases, with 18 bases left between them. CDR1 and CDR2 (germline): SGHRS, YFSETQ. The CDR3 contains 17 residues. This CDR3 reads CASSPSWGGSSTDTQYF. CDR3 DNA sequence: TGCGCCAGCAGCCCAAGTTGGGGGGGCTCTAGCACAGATACGCAGTATTTT.

This clonotype was recorded many times. V and J are TRBV11-2 and TRBJ2-1; no firm D call. V lost 6 bases, J lost 0 bases, and 12 bases lay in between. In germline, CDR1 is SGHAT, CDR2 FQNNGV. CDR3 size: 15 residues. For the CDR3, the DNA is TGTGCCAGCAGTCAACAGTTCAGCTCCTACAATGAGCAGTTCTTC. The encoded protein is CASSQQFSSYNEQFF.

This clonotype has at least ten counts. This sequence joins TRBV12-3 or TRBV12-4 and TRBJ2-3; TRBD2 matches at 12 bases. V trimming: 3 bases; J trimming: 3 bases; junction bases outside the gene matches: 7. The CDR3 has 17 residues. The DNA for the CDR3 is TGTGCCAGCAGTTTCGGGTCTAGCGGGGGGGCAACAGATACGCAGTATTTT. This translates into CASSFGSSGGATDTQYF.

This clonotype has ten or more counts. The V and J genes are TRBV10-3 and TRBJ2-3; 9 nucleotides match TRBD1. The CDR3 is 15 amino acids. Unmatched junction bases numbered 1, after V lost 0 bases and J lost 3 bases. CDR1 and CDR2 from the germline V gene are ENHRY and SYGVKD. The CDR3 here is CAISESDRGTDTQYF. In DNA, the CDR3 is TGTGCCATCAGTGAGTCAGACAGGGGGACAGATACGCAGTATTTT.

This clonotype was seen ten or more times. The rearrangement joins TRBV6-6 to TRBJ1-1; TRBD1 is a possible D gene (5 bases). Germline lookup yields CDR1 MNHNY and CDR2 SVGAGI (reference sequence). The CDR3 is 13 residues long. V lost 4 bases and J 5 bases, leaving 11 bases between the germline ends. CDR3 bases: TGTGCCAGCAGTTCCGCAGGGAGGACTGAAGCTTTCTTT. Translating it yields CASSSAGRTEAFF.

The chain has TRBV5-1 and TRBJ1-5; D gene unclear. Trimming shortened V by 5 bases and J by 4 bases, and 10 bases separated the two germline ends. Germline V gene lookup returns CDR1 SGHRS and CDR2 YFSETQ. The CDR3 sequence is 13 residues long. The CDR3 reads CASRVGVNQPQHF. CDR3 bases: TGCGCCAGCAGGGTGGGAGTTAATCAGCCCCAGCATTTT.

This clonotype was observed at least ten times. This chain uses TRBV2 with TRBJ1-3; no firm D call. The CDR3 sequence is 12 residues long. V lost 3 bases to trimming and J lost 3 bases, with 3 bases between them. Per the germline V gene, CDR1 is SNHLY and CDR2 is FYNNEI. This chain's CDR3 is CASSDGGNTIYF. The CDR3 DNA follows: TGTGCCAGCAGTGACGGTGGAAACACCATATATTTT.

This clonotype was counted many times. The chain has TRBV5-1 and TRBJ2-1; 8 bases line up with TRBD1. CDR1 is SGHRS and CDR2 is YFSETQ in the germline V gene. Unmatched junction bases numbered 5, after V lost 4 bases and J lost 5 bases. This CDR3 region has 14 residues. The CDR3: CASSVGTGNNEQFF. The CDR3, as DNA: TGCGCCAGCAGCGTCGGGACAGGTAACAATGAGCAGTTCTTC.

This clonotype came up many times. J is TRBJ2-1 and V is TRBV12-3 or TRBV12-4; 8 bases map to TRBD1. The CDR3 loop spans 17 amino acids. V lost 2 bases, J lost 7 bases, and 13 bases stayed unmatched. In nucleotides, the CDR3 is TGTGCCAGCAGTTTATACCACGGGCAGGGGGCGCGTAATGAGCAGTTCTTC. It specifies CASSLYHGQGARNEQFF.

In its sample, this clonotype was seen many times. This rearrangement joins TRBV5-1 to TRBJ2-5; tentative D call: TRBD1 (6 bases). Trimming cost V 2 bases and J 5 bases, with 16 bases left between them. CDR3 length: 15 residues. CDR1 and CDR2 from the germline V gene are SGHRS and YFSETQ. The CDR3 DNA reads TGCGCCAGCAGCTTTAATGGTCCCCAGGGGGAGACCCAGTACTTC. This sequence encodes CASSFNGPQGETQYF.

This clonotype came up many times. The rearrangement joins TRBV12-3 or TRBV12-4 to TRBJ2-1; TRBD2 aligns across 9 bases. This CDR3 has 15 residues. Trimming cost V 7 bases and J 6 bases; bases outside gene matches: 10. This chain's CDR3 is CASTIASGAPNEQFF. The CDR3 DNA reads TGTGCCAGCACCATTGCTAGCGGGGCCCCCAATGAGCAGTTCTTC.

Many counts were recorded for this clonotype. This sequence joins TRBV6-2 or TRBV6-3 and TRBJ1-5; tentative D call: TRBD1 (6 bases). Trimming took off 5 bases at V and 0 bases at J, with 17 bases between the two ends. CDR1 MNHEY and CDR2 SVGEGT come from the germline V gene. The CDR3 runs to 17 residues. The CDR3 loop reads CASSRTYRELSNQPQHF. CDR3 nucleotides: TGTGCCAGCAGTAGAACCTACAGGGAACTTAGCAATCAGCCCCAGCATTTT.

This clonotype was recorded many times. The V call is TRBV7-2, the J call TRBJ2-3, with 8 bases fitting TRBD2. This CDR3 has 15 amino acids. The V gene end was trimmed by 3 bases and the J gene end by 4 bases; junction bases not matched to a gene: 6. Germline-derived CDR1 and CDR2 are SGHTA and FQGNSA. The CDR3 DNA is TGTGCCAGCAGCTTTCGTCGGCGGGGGGCAGATACGCAGTATTTT. The encoded protein is CASSFRRRGADTQYF.